This is a list of T cell receptor beta chains from one sample in a study of blood T cell repertoires in COVID-19. Method: immunoSEQ multiplex PCR; TCRdb's copy keeps in-frame clones and lacks some. The table shows about 82,000 clones, with 80% occurring only once. Sequences were obtained from peripheral blood. The origin of the receptors is a woman aged 35 to 49 with active or convalescent COVID-19. Both conserved end residues are part of each CDR3. The order of the fields is CDR3 DNA, CDR3 protein, clone size, V gene, D gene, J gene. A D gene is named only where the DNA matches it firmly. Clone size is given for some rows only: seen once, a few or many times, or a class if the clone is expanded.

CDR3nt: TGTGCCAGCATGTATGCGGGGGCGGCTAGCAATCAGCCCCAGCATTTT
CDR3aa: CASMYAGAASNQPQHF
abundance: -
v_gene: TRBV6-6
d_gene: -
j_gene: TRBJ1-5

CDR3nt: TGTGCCAGCAGAGCGGGACAAACTAGCAATCAGCCCCAGCATTTT
CDR3aa: CASRAGQTSNQPQHF
abundance: -
v_gene: TRBV6-5
d_gene: -
j_gene: TRBJ1-5

CDR3nt: TGTGCCAGCAGTGGGCAGTCCTATGGCTACACCTTC
CDR3aa: CASSGQSYGYTF
abundance: -
v_gene: TRBV27
d_gene: -
j_gene: TRBJ1-2

CDR3nt: TGTGCCAGTAGACGGACTGAAGCTTTCTTT
CDR3aa: CASRRTEAFF
abundance: -
v_gene: TRBV19
d_gene: -
j_gene: TRBJ1-1

CDR3nt: TGCGCCAGCAGCTTGGAAGAGGACAGGGACCTCTATAGCAATCAGCCCCAGCATTTT
CDR3aa: CASSLEEDRDLYSNQPQHF
abundance: -
v_gene: TRBV5-1
d_gene: TRBD1
j_gene: TRBJ1-5

CDR3nt: TGTGCCAGCTCACACGACAGGGAATCTGGCTACACCTTC
CDR3aa: CASSHDRESGYTF
abundance: -
v_gene: TRBV18
d_gene: TRBD1
j_gene: TRBJ1-2

CDR3nt: TGCAGTGCTAGTCAAGCGACTGGGGCCAACGTCCTGACTTTC
CDR3aa: CSASQATGANVLTF
abundance: once
v_gene: TRBV20-1
d_gene: -
j_gene: TRBJ2-6

CDR3nt: TGTGCCAGCAGCTTAGACAGGGTTCCGTACGAGCAGTACTTC
CDR3aa: CASSLDRVPYEQYF
abundance: -
v_gene: TRBV7-8
d_gene: -
j_gene: TRBJ2-7

CDR3nt: TGTGCCAGCAGCGTAAGTGGGACAGTCGCCCATACGCAGTATTTT
CDR3aa: CASSVSGTVAHTQYF
abundance: -
v_gene: TRBV9
d_gene: TRBD1
j_gene: TRBJ2-3

CDR3nt: TGTGCCAGCAGCCCCACCGACTTACACGAGCAGTACTTC
CDR3aa: CASSPTDLHEQYF
abundance: -
v_gene: TRBV6-5
d_gene: -
j_gene: TRBJ2-7

CDR3nt: TGCAGCGTTAGACTAGCGGGAGCTATTGAGCAGTTCTTC
CDR3aa: CSVRLAGAIEQFF
abundance: -
v_gene: TRBV29-1
d_gene: TRBD2
j_gene: TRBJ2-1

CDR3nt: TGTGCCAGCAGTTTAGAGGACAGGGCTAGTTCACCCCTCCACTTT
CDR3aa: CASSLEDRASSPLHF
abundance: -
v_gene: TRBV28
d_gene: TRBD1
j_gene: TRBJ1-6

CDR3nt: TGTGCCAGCAGTGTTCGGCTACCGAGGAGTGGCAATGAGCAGTTCTTC
CDR3aa: CASSVRLPRSGNEQFF
abundance: -
v_gene: TRBV2
d_gene: -
j_gene: TRBJ2-1

CDR3nt: TGTGCCAGCAGCTTAGCGCGAGGCACAGATACGCAGTATTTT
CDR3aa: CASSLARGTDTQYF
abundance: -
v_gene: TRBV7-2
d_gene: -
j_gene: TRBJ2-3

CDR3nt: TGTGCCAGCAGACCCCAGTATCTCGCAGCTTTCTTT
CDR3aa: CASRPQYLAAFF
abundance: -
v_gene: TRBV28
d_gene: -
j_gene: TRBJ1-1

CDR3nt: TGTGCCTCCGACAGGGTCGGCACGTTAAGGAAAGATTGGGAGACCCAGTACTTC
CDR3aa: CASDRVGTLRKDWETQYF
abundance: -
v_gene: TRBV21-1
d_gene: -
j_gene: TRBJ2-5